This T cell receptor beta chain is drawn from a study of cytomegalovirus exposure and HLA in healthy donors. The wider study: Caucasian-associated ancestry cluster membership applied to about four fifths of a few hundred genotyped donors. Study-wide results and caveats: Rare TCR sequences dominated, though some public TCRs recurred in many donors.

It was with 60 Vbeta and 13 Jbeta primers that the PCR ran. The method was immunoSEQ multiplex PCR; TCRdb's version includes in-frame clones alone and lacks a portion of them. Of 110,000 to 150,000 clones in the sample, 55% to 85% were seen once. Germline V CDR1 and CDR2: MNHNS, SASEGT. V gave up 6 bases and J gave up 6 bases; unmatched junction bases: 8. This CDR3 region has 15 residues. This clone was counted only a few times. What it binds is unknown. The clonotype comes from a man aged 35 to 55 in good health and CMV-seronegative. This chain uses TRBV6-1 with TRBJ1-6, with 7 nucleotides matching TRBD1. Sequenced material: PBMCs. DNA for the CDR3: TGTGCCAGCAGGGAGACAGGGCTTGGTAATTCACCCCTCCACTTT. Amino acid sequence: CASRETGLGNSPLHF.